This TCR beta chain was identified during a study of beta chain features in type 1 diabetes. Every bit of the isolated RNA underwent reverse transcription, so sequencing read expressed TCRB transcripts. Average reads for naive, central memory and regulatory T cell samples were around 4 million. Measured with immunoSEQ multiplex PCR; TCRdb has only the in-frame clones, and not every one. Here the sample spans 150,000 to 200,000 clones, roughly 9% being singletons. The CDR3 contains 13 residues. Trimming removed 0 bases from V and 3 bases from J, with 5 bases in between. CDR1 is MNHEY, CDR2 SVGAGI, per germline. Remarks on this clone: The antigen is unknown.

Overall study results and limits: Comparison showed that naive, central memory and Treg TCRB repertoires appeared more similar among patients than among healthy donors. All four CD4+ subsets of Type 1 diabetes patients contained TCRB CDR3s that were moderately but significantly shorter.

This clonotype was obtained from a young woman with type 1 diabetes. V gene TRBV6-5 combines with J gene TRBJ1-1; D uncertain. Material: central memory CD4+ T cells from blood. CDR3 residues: CASSYSTDTEAFF. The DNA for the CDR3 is TGTGCCAGCAGTTACTCGACTGACACTGAAGCTTTCTTT.